These T cell receptor beta chains were read from a single sample in a study of OX40 agonist ivuxolimab in advanced cancers. TCRdb's table, derived via immunoSEQ multiplex PCR, lists solely in-frame clones and lacks some. The repertoire holds 50,000 to 70,000 clones, with about 90% as singletons. Specimen: CD4+ or CD8+ T cells sorted from blood, collected in a trial of the OX40 agonist ivuxolimab. These receptors originate from an adult with an advanced solid tumor such as melanoma, head and neck, liver or kidney cancer. Both conserved end residues are part of each CDR3. Fields, in order: D gene, clone size, V gene, J gene, CDR3 DNA, CDR3 protein. D genes are given only for firm matches. Size is stated for part of the rows, as once, few or many counts, or as a class when the clone is expanded.

d_call: TRBD2
clone_size: -
v_call: TRBV27
j_call: TRBJ2-2
cdr3_nt: TGTGCCAGCAGCGTTAGCGGGAACGGGGAGCTGTTTTTT
cdr3_aa: CASSVSGNGELFF

d_call: -
clone_size: -
v_call: TRBV28
j_call: TRBJ2-2
cdr3_nt: TGTGCCAGCAGTTATACCGGGGCAGGGGGGACCGGGGAGCTGTTTTTT
cdr3_aa: CASSYTGAGGTGELFF

d_call: TRBD1
clone_size: -
v_call: TRBV28
j_call: TRBJ2-7
cdr3_nt: TGTGCCAGCAGTTTCTACAGGGGGTCCGGCGACGAGCAGTACTTC
cdr3_aa: CASSFYRGSGDEQYF

d_call: -
clone_size: -
v_call: TRBV4-1
j_call: TRBJ2-7
cdr3_nt: TGCGCCAGCAGCCAAGATTACAGTCTAAACGAGCAGTACTTC
cdr3_aa: CASSQDYSLNEQYF

d_call: -
clone_size: -
v_call: TRBV20-1
j_call: TRBJ2-5
cdr3_nt: TGCAGTGCTGAGGGGGAAGAGACCCAGTACTTC
cdr3_aa: CSAEGEETQYF

d_call: -
clone_size: once
v_call: TRBV15
j_call: TRBJ2-2
cdr3_nt: TGTGCCACCAGCAGAGTAGGGACGGCGGCCGGGGAGCTGTTTTTT
cdr3_aa: CATSRVGTAAGELFF

d_call: -
clone_size: -
v_call: TRBV6-6
j_call: TRBJ2-1
cdr3_nt: TGTGCCAGCAGCCCAAAATACAATGAGCAGTTCTTC
cdr3_aa: CASSPKYNEQFF

d_call: -
clone_size: -
v_call: TRBV4-2
j_call: TRBJ2-6
cdr3_nt: TGTGCCAGCAGCCCGATGGTGGCACTCACTTACTCGGGGGCCAACGTCCTGACTTTC
cdr3_aa: CASSPMVALTYSGANVLTF

d_call: -
clone_size: -
v_call: TRBV5-4
j_call: TRBJ1-5
cdr3_nt: TGTGCCAGCAGCGACGCAGGAAATCAGCCCCAGCATTTT
cdr3_aa: CASSDAGNQPQHF

d_call: -
clone_size: -
v_call: TRBV6-4
j_call: TRBJ2-7
cdr3_nt: TGTGCCAGCAGTGGACAGGGCGGGGGATCCTACGAGCAGTACTTC
cdr3_aa: CASSGQGGGSYEQYF

d_call: -
clone_size: -
v_call: TRBV27
j_call: TRBJ2-6
cdr3_nt: TGTGCCAGCAGTTTGTCCGCCTTGGAGGCTGGGGCCAACGTCCTGACTTTC
cdr3_aa: CASSLSALEAGANVLTF

d_call: TRBD1
clone_size: -
v_call: TRBV7-9
j_call: TRBJ1-1
cdr3_nt: TGTGCCAGCAGCTCAGGACAGGGCACTGAAGCTTTCTTT
cdr3_aa: CASSSGQGTEAFF

d_call: -
clone_size: -
v_call: TRBV11-2
j_call: TRBJ2-5
cdr3_nt: TGTGCCAGCAGCTCCTACGGTGAGACCCAGTACTTC
cdr3_aa: CASSSYGETQYF

d_call: TRBD2
clone_size: -
v_call: TRBV5-1
j_call: TRBJ2-3
cdr3_nt: TGCGCCAGCAGCTTGGCCTACGGGGACTACAAAAAGTGGGGCCCAGATACGCAGTATTTT
cdr3_aa: CASSLAYGDYKKWGPDTQYF

d_call: -
clone_size: -
v_call: TRBV4-1
j_call: TRBJ2-2
cdr3_nt: TGCGCCAGCAGCCAAGATTTCGAGCTTTCGAACACCGGGGAGCTGTTTTTT
cdr3_aa: CASSQDFELSNTGELFF

d_call: -
clone_size: -
v_call: TRBV11-2
j_call: TRBJ2-5
cdr3_nt: TGTGCCAGCAGCTTAGGAGAGACCCAGTACTTC
cdr3_aa: CASSLGETQYF